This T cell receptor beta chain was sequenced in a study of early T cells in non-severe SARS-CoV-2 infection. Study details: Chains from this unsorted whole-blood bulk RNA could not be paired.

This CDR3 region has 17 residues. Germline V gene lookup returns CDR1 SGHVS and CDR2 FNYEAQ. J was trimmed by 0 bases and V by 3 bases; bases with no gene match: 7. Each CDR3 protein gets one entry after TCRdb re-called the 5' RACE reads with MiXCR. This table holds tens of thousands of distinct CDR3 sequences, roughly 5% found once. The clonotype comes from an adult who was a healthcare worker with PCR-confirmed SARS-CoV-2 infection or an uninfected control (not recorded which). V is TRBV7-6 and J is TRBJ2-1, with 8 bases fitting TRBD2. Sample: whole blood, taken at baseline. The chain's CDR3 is CASSLPPGGSSYNEQFF. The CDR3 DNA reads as TGTGCCAGCAGCTTGCCTCCGGGGGGGAGCTCCTACAATGAGCAGTTCTTC.